This T cell receptor (beta chain) is from a study of follicular helper T cells after annual influenza vaccination. The V end lost 7 bases, the J end lost 7 bases, and 10 bases lay between the germline ends. The CDR3 is 11 amino acids. The germline CDR1 and CDR2 sequences are LNHDA and SQIVND (reference sequence). Stated time point: 2015-2016 season, 7 days after influenza vaccination. Generated by immunoSEQ multiplex PCR, the TCRdb table keeps only in-frame clones and is missing some. The sample yields around 6,400 clones, approximately 91% seen once. This TCR was sampled from an adult who received the influenza vaccine. The material sequenced was CXCR5+ CD38- circulating T follicular helper cells from blood, taken 7 days after influenza vaccination. Subset defined: circulating Tfh, non-naive CD4+CXCR5+PD-1+ (ICOS+CD38+ or ICOS-CD38-). The chain recombines TRBV19 with TRBJ1-1, with D unclear. The CDR3 DNA follows: TGTGCCAGTACCTCGGCCGGTGAAGCTTTCTTT. The encoded protein is CASTSAGEAFF.